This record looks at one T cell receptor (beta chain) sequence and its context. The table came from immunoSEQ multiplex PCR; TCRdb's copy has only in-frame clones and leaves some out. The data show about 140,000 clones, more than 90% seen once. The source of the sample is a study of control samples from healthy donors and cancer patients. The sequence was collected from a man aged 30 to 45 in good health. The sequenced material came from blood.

In DNA form, the CDR3 reads TGTGCCAGCAGTTTATCGAGCGACGAGCAGTACTTC. This gives the protein CASSLSSDEQYF. This chain joins TRBV28 and TRBJ2-7; D not certain. The CDR3 sequence is 12 residues long. Trimming shortened V by 1 base and J by 5 bases, and 6 bases separated the two germline ends. CDR1 and CDR2 (germline): MDHEN, SYDVKM.